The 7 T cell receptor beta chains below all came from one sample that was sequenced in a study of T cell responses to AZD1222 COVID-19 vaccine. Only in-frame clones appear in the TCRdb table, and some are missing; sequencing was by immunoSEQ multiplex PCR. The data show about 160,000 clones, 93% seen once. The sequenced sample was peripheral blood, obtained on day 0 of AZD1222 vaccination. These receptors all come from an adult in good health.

CDR3 coding DNA: TGTGCCAGTCGGGGACTTAATAGCAATCAGCCCCAGCATTTT. Protein: CASRGLNSNQPQHF. This chain connects TRBV19 to TRBJ1-5; D possibly corresponds to TRBD1 (5 bases). The V gene lost 8 bases and the J gene lost 0 bases, with 11 bases spanning the gap. The germline V gene encodes CDR1 LNHDA and CDR2 SQIVND (reference sequence). This CDR3 has 14 amino acids. Looking up the rest from reference TRBV19 and TRBJ1-5 gives the full variable domain: DGGITQSPKYLFRKEGQNVTLSCEQNLNHDAMYWYRQDPGQGLRLIYYSQIVNDFQKGDIAEGYSVSREKKESFPLTVTSAQKNPTAFYLCASRGLNSNQPQHFGDGTRLSIL.

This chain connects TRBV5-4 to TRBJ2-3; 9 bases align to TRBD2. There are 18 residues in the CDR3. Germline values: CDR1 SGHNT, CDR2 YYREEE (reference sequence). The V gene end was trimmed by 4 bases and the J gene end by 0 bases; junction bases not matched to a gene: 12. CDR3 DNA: TGTGCCAGCAGCCCGGCGGGGGGGCCGTCGAAGAGCACAGATACGCAGTATTTT. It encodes CASSPAGGPSKSTDTQYF.

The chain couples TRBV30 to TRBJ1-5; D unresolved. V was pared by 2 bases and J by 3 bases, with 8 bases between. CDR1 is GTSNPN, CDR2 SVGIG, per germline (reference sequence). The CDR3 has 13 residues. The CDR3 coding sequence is TGTGCCTGGAGTATGCGCCTCAATCAGCCCCAGCATTTT. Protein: CAWSMRLNQPQHF.

The CDR3 bases are TGTGCCATTTCTGTCTCCTATAATTCACCCCTCCACTTT. Protein: CAISVSYNSPLHF. The chain recombines TRBV7-2 with TRBJ1-6, with no clear D. Germline CDR1 SGHTA, CDR2 FQGNSA. This CDR3 is built from 13 residues. Trimming removed 10 bases from V and 0 bases from J, with 7 bases in between.

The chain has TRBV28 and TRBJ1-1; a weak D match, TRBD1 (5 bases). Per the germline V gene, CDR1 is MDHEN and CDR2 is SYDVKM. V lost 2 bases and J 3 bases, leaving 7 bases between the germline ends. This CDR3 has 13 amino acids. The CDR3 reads CASSLRGYTEAFF. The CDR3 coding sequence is TGTGCCAGCAGTTTAAGGGGATACACTGAAGCTTTCTTT.

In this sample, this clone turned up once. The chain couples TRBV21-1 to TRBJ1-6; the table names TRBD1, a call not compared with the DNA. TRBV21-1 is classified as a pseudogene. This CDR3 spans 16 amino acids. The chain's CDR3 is CASSKRIQGTDSPLHF. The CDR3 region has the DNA TGTGCCAGCAGCAAGAGGATACAGGGTACGGATTCACCCCTCCACTTT.

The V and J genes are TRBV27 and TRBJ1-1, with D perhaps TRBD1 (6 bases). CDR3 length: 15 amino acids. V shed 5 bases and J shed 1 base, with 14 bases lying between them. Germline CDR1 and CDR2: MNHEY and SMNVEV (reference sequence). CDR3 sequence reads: CASSTRQDGNTEAFF. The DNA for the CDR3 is TGTGCCAGCAGTACCAGACAGGATGGGAACACTGAAGCTTTCTTT.